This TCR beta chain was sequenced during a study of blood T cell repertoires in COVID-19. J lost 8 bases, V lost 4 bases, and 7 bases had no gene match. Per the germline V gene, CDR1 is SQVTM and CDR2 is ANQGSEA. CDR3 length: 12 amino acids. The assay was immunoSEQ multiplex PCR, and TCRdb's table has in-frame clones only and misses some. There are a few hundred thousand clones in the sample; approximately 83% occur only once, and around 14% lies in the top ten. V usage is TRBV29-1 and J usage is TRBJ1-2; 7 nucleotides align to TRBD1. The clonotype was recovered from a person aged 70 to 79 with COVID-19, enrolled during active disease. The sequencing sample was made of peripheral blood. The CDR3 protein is CSVGTGTDGYTF. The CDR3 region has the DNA TGCAGCGTTGGTACCGGGACAGACGGCTACACCTTC.